The 3 T cell receptor beta chains given below trace back to one sample, sequenced in a study of CD8+CD57+ T cells in acquired aplastic anemia. Genomic DNA, the template, was used for profiling of the TCR beta VDJ and CDR3. TCRdb redid the calling of the reads with MiXCR, one entry per CDR3 protein. The sample consists of around 170,000 distinct CDR3 sequences, less than 60% of them appearing once. CD8+CD57+ cell expansion, shown by flow cytometry, had occurred in the patients selected for sequencing. The sample comprised sorted CD4+, CD8+, or CD8+CD57+ T cells (not recorded which) from PBMCs. These TCRs come from a human donor with aplastic anemia.

The gene calls are TRBV19 and TRBJ2-1; 7 bases are shared with TRBD1. This CDR3 is 16 amino acids long. Germline values: CDR1 LNHDA, CDR2 SQIVND (reference sequence). The V gene end was trimmed by 4 bases and the J gene end by 1 base; junction bases not matched to a gene: 7. The CDR3 region is CASSRTGGGSYNEQFF. DNA of the CDR3: TGTGCCAGTAGTAGGACAGGCGGCGGGTCCTACAATGAGCAGTTCTTC.

The chain is built from TRBV20-1 and TRBJ2-5, with D uncertain. In germline, CDR1 is DFQATT, CDR2 SNEGSKA (reference sequence). The CDR3 sequence is 15 residues long. V lost 3 bases and J 2 bases, leaving 16 bases between the germline ends. CDR3 in amino acids: CSASYAGRIQETQYF. CDR3 DNA sequence: TGCAGTGCTAGTTATGCCGGCCGGATACAAGAGACCCAGTACTTC.

The chain links TRBV19 to TRBJ1-1; possible D gene TRBD1, 5 bases. The CDR3 contains 15 residues. V was shortened by 7 bases and J by 0 bases, with 15 bases between the two germline ends. The V gene's germline CDR1 is LNHDA and CDR2 SQIVND (reference sequence). The CDR3 protein is CASIGGIGLNTEAFF. The CDR3 nucleotides are TGTGCCAGTATCGGGGGGATTGGGCTGAACACTGAAGCTTTCTTT.